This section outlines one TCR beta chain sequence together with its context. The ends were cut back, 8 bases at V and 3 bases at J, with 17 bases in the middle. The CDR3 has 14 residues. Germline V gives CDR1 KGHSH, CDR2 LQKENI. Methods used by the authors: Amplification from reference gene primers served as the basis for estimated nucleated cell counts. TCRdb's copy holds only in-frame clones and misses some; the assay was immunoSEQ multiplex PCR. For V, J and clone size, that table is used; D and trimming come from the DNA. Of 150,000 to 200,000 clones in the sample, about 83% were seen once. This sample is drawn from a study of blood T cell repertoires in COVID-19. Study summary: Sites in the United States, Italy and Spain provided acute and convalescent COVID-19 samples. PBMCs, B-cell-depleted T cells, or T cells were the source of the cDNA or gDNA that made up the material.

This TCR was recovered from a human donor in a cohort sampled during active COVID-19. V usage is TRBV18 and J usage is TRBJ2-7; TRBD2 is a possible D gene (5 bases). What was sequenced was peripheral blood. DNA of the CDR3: TGTGCCAGCACACGAGACCCCGGGGACTACGAGCAGTACTTC. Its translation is CASTRDPGDYEQYF.